A single sample gave rise to the 20 T cell receptor beta chains below, sequenced in a study of blood T cell repertoires in COVID-19. Clones were sequenced by immunoSEQ multiplex PCR, and TCRdb holds only the in-frame ones, with some missing. The table records over 200,000 clones, roughly 86% of them present only once. Sequences were obtained from peripheral blood. The receptor set was obtained from a woman aged 25-40 years who had recovered from COVID-19.

This clone has only one observation. CDR3 DNA: TGTGCCAGCAGCCCCACGACAGGTTACAATGAGCAGTTCTTC. This translates into CASSPTTGYNEQFF. V gene TRBV7-9 combines with J gene TRBJ2-1; D possibly corresponds to TRBD1 (6 bases). The V end was cut by 5 bases, the J end by 4 bases, with 12 bases between. The CDR3 has 14 residues. The germline V gene has CDR1 SEHNR and CDR2 FQNEAQ (reference sequence).

This rearrangement joins TRBV5-5 to TRBJ1-5; tentatively, D is TRBD1 (5 bases). Germline V gene lookup returns CDR1 SGHKS and CDR2 YYEKEE (reference sequence). This CDR3 has 15 amino acids. V lost 2 bases and J 2 bases, leaving 11 bases between the germline ends. The DNA for the CDR3 is TGTGCCAGCAGCTTATGGGGCGTAGGCAATCAGCCCCAGCATTTT. The encoded protein is CASSLWGVGNQPQHF.

This rearrangement joins TRBV7-2 to TRBJ2-1, with TRBD2 matching 11 bases. After removal of 5 bases from V and 3 bases from J, the junction contained 6 bases not matched to a gene. From germline, CDR1 is SGHTA and CDR2 FQGNSA. This CDR3 is built from 16 residues. The CDR3 DNA reads as TGTGCCAGCAGCCTCCCTAGCGGGGGGTTCTACAATGAGCAGTTCTTC. This gives the protein CASSLPSGGFYNEQFF. Drawing the rest from reference TRBV7-2 and TRBJ2-1, the complete variable domain is GAGVSQSPSNKVTEKGKDVELRCDPISGHTALYWYRQSLGQGLEFLIYFQGNSAPDKSGLPSDRFSAERTGGSVSTLTIQRTQQEDSAVYLCASSLPSGGFYNEQFFGPGTRLTVL.

The gene calls are TRBV9 and TRBJ2-1; 7 bases line up with TRBD2. Unmatched junction bases numbered 8, after V lost 4 bases and J lost 4 bases. Germline assignment: CDR1 SGDLS and CDR2 YYNGEE. The CDR3 is 15 residues long. The CDR3 loop reads CASSPQGGLYNEQFF. The CDR3 coding sequence is TGTGCCAGCAGCCCCCAGGGAGGGTTGTACAATGAGCAGTTCTTC.

This clone was seen once. The chain has TRBV7-2 and TRBJ2-1; 12 positions match TRBD1. The CDR3 length is 16 residues. Germline CDR1 reads SGHTA; CDR2 reads FQGNSA. Trimming cost V 1 base and J 7 bases; bases outside gene matches: 5. CDR3 bases: TGTGCCAGCAGCTTAGTTGGGACAGGGGGCGGAAATGAGCAGTTCTTC. Translated: CASSLVGTGGGNEQFF.

The chain uses TRBV2 and TRBJ1-3, with D perhaps TRBD1 (5 bases). This CDR3 comprises 18 residues. The germline CDR1 and CDR2 sequences are SNHLY and FYNNEI. V gave up 2 bases and J gave up 7 bases, with 24 bases separating them. The CDR3 coding sequence is TGTGCCAGCAGTGAATTTAGCCCGAGGTGGGGGAGGTATAACACCATATATTTT. Protein product: CASSEFSPRWGRYNTIYF.

The chain joins TRBV9 to TRBJ2-2, with TRBD2 identical over 7 bases. The V segment lost 3 bases and the J segment 7 bases; nucleotides outside the gene matches: 6. Germline V CDR1 and CDR2: SGDLS, YYNGEE. The CDR3 totals 14 residues. As DNA, the CDR3 is TGTGCCAGCAGCGCACCGACTAGCTACGGGGAGCTGTTTTTT. Amino acid sequence: CASSAPTSYGELFF.

Only one count was recorded for this clone. The chain combines TRBV15 with TRBJ2-1, with 14 bases identical to TRBD2. The germline V gene encodes CDR1 LNHNV and CDR2 YYDKDF (reference sequence). The CDR3 is 14 amino acids. The J segment lost 7 bases and the V segment lost 6 bases, leaving 2 bases of the junction unmatched. CDR3 DNA sequence: TGTGCCACCAGGGGACTAGCGGGGGTGAATGAGCAGTTCTTC. It yields the protein CATRGLAGVNEQFF.

This chain links TRBV15 with TRBJ2-7; 13 bases agree with TRBD2. Per the germline V gene, CDR1 is LNHNV and CDR2 is YYDKDF (reference sequence). The CDR3 contains 18 residues. The V gene end was trimmed by 1 base and the J gene end by 0 bases; junction bases not matched to a gene: 6. The CDR3 loop is CATSRGRLAGGHSYEQYF. Here the CDR3 DNA reads TGTGCCACCAGCAGAGGGAGACTAGCGGGGGGACACTCCTACGAGCAGTACTTC.

The gene calls are TRBV4-1 and TRBJ1-1; 9 bases line up with TRBD1. The J segment lost 5 bases and the V segment lost 4 bases, leaving 8 bases of the junction unmatched. CDR1 and CDR2 from the germline V gene are MGHRA and YSYEKL. This CDR3 is built from 15 residues. CDR3 in DNA: TGCGCCAGCAGCCCAATCCCGGGACAGGGAACTGAAGCTTTCTTT. It yields the protein CASSPIPGQGTEAFF.

The chain combines TRBV28 with TRBJ1-6; TRBD1 matches 8 bases. The CDR3 totals 14 residues. After removal of 8 bases from V and 9 bases from J, the junction contained 9 bases not matched to a gene. CDR1 and CDR2 (germline): MDHEN, SYDVKM. The CDR3 sequence is CASAGGAEGSPLHF. As DNA, the CDR3 is TGTGCCAGCGCAGGGGGCGCGGAGGGTTCACCCCTCCACTTT.

A remark on this clone: Other DNA sequences in this sample translate to the same CDR3. The rearrangement links TRBV7-2 to TRBJ2-5; 8 nucleotides line up with TRBD2. The CDR3 has 14 residues. V shed 4 bases and J 5 bases; nucleotides not matched to a gene: 6. Germline-derived CDR1 and CDR2 are SGHTA and FQGNSA. In DNA form, the CDR3 reads TGTGCCAGCAGCTCCGGGGGGGCCGGGGAGACCCAGTACTTC. Translating gives CASSSGGAGETQYF.

This chain connects TRBV29-1 to TRBJ2-3, with 7 nucleotides matching TRBD2. CDR1 is SQVTM, CDR2 ANQGSEA, per germline. The CDR3 extends over 15 amino acids. With 5 bases clipped from V and 4 bases from J, the junction kept 12 bases outside the gene matches. The CDR3 coding sequence is TGCAGCGTTCTAGGGGACTATTCGTCCCCAGATACGCAGTATTTT. Translated: CSVLGDYSSPDTQYF.

This clone was observed a handful of times. This chain connects TRBV15 to TRBJ2-7; tentatively, D is TRBD2 (6 bases). The CDR3 covers 13 residues. Germline CDR1 is LNHNV and CDR2 is YYDKDF (reference sequence). Trimming cost V 3 bases and J 7 bases, with 13 bases left between them. The CDR3 loop reads CATSRAGLGEQYF. The CDR3, as DNA: TGTGCCACCAGCAGGGCGGGACTTGGGGAGCAGTACTTC. Full variable domain (missing parts from reference TRBV15 and TRBJ2-7): DAMVIQNPRYQVTQFGKPVTLSCSQTLNHNVMYWYQQKSSQAPKLLFHYYDKDFNNEADTPDNFQSRRPNTSFCFLDIRSPGLGDTAMYLCATSRAGLGEQYFGPGTRLTVT.

V gene TRBV3-1 (or the pseudogene TRBV3-2) combines with J gene TRBJ1-1, with D possibly being TRBD1 (5 bases). This CDR3 spans 12 amino acids. Germline CDR1 LGHDT, CDR2 YNNKEL (reference sequence). The V and J ends lost 4 bases and 6 bases respectively, with 9 bases between them. CDR3 sequence: CASSPRGAEAFF. For the CDR3, the DNA is TGTGCCAGCAGCCCGCGGGGGGCTGAAGCTTTCTTT.

The J gene is TRBJ1-2, the V gene TRBV4-3; 7 bases map to TRBD1. This CDR3 region has 15 residues. From germline, CDR1 is LGHNA and CDR2 YSLEER. V shed 4 bases, J shed 7 bases, and the junction held 12 bases outside the gene matches. The CDR3 coding sequence is TGCGCCAGCAGCCCTCAAGGGGGCCTAGGGTTTGGCTACACCTTC. The encoded protein is CASSPQGGLGFGYTF.

The chain has TRBV7-6 and TRBJ2-5; 8 positions agree with TRBD1. The J segment lost 2 bases and the V segment lost 1 base, leaving 9 bases of the junction unmatched. This CDR3 has 17 amino acids. Germline V CDR1 and CDR2: SGHVS, FNYEAQ. CDR3 loop: CASSLGWTGIGQETQYF. The CDR3 coding sequence is TGTGCCAGCAGCTTAGGGTGGACAGGGATAGGGCAAGAGACCCAGTACTTC.

This chain joins TRBV30 and TRBJ1-3; 8 bases are shared with TRBD1. CDR1 is GTSNPN and CDR2 is SVGIG in the germline V gene (reference sequence). The CDR3 sequence is 16 residues long. Trimming at V came to 1 base and at J to 3 bases, leaving 8 bases not matched to a gene. This chain's CDR3 is CAWSAWTGNDGNTIYF. The DNA for the CDR3 is TGTGCCTGGAGTGCTTGGACAGGGAATGATGGAAACACCATATATTTT.

The rearrangement uses TRBV7-2 and TRBJ2-1; D remains ambiguous. CDR1 and CDR2 (germline): SGHTA, FQGNSA. The V and J ends lost 0 bases and 3 bases respectively, with 6 bases between them. This CDR3 is 14 amino acids long. CDR3 sequence reads: CASSLATGYNEQFF. CDR3 coding DNA: TGTGCCAGCAGCTTAGCAACTGGCTACAATGAGCAGTTCTTC. The full variable domain, in which reference TRBV7-2 and TRBJ2-1 provide the parts outside the CDR3, is GAGVSQSPSNKVTEKGKDVELRCDPISGHTALYWYRQSLGQGLEFLIYFQGNSAPDKSGLPSDRFSAERTGGSVSTLTIQRTQQEDSAVYLCASSLATGYNEQFFGPGTRLTVL.

This chain uses TRBV6-5 with TRBJ2-5; TRBD1 agrees at 7 bases. The CDR3 length is 15 residues. Germline CDR1 MNHEY, CDR2 SVGAGI. With V trimmed by 8 bases and J by 5 bases, 14 bases remained unmatched. CDR3 nucleotide sequence: TGTGCCAGCGGTCGAGGTCTACAGGGGTTGGAGACCCAGTACTTC. It specifies CASGRGLQGLETQYF.